These 17 T cell receptor beta chains came from one sample sequenced in a study of T cell repertoires in cytomegalovirus infection. In TCRdb, the reads were re-called with MiXCR into one record per CDR3 protein. The table has 700,000 to 850,000 distinct CDR3 sequences, approximately 30% seen once. For these receptors, no antigen is known. The starting material was cultured CD8+ T cells from PBMCs, obtained from culture after CMV antigen stimulation. These receptor sequences come from a human donor in good health (CMV status not recorded). Some clones in this sample may be carry-over from other donors' samples.

This clonotype appeared many times. V usage is TRBV7-8 and J usage is TRBJ1-1; no reliable D call. V lost 5 bases and J lost 3, with 13 bases in between. The CDR3 runs to 14 residues. Per germline, CDR1 SGHVS and CDR2 FQNEAQ. Here the CDR3 DNA reads TGTGCCAGCAGCAAACTGATATTGGACACTGAAGCTTTCTTT. As protein: CASSKLILDTEAFF.

This clonotype has more than one count but fewer than ten. This chain uses TRBV5-1 with TRBJ1-1; D not certain. CDR3 length: 13 residues. Trimming removed 1 base from V and 0 bases from J, with 4 bases in between. From germline, CDR1 is SGHRS and CDR2 YFSETQ. DNA of the CDR3: TGCGCCAGCAGCTTGAAAATGAACACTGAAGCTTTCTTT. This codes for CASSLKMNTEAFF.

The chain recombines TRBV20-1 with TRBJ1-2; no clear D gene. Germline V gene lookup returns CDR1 DFQATT and CDR2 SNEGSKA (reference sequence). The V gene lost 7 bases and the J gene lost 10 bases, with 16 bases spanning the gap. This CDR3 is built from 11 residues. The CDR3 loop reads CSVRLPYHYTF. The CDR3 nucleotides read TGCAGTGTAAGACTCCCCTATCACTACACCTTC.

The rearrangement joins TRBV10-3 to TRBJ2-2, with D perhaps TRBD1 (6 bases). This CDR3 is built from 14 residues. CDR1 and CDR2 (germline): ENHRY, SYGVKD. Deletions cut 8 bases from V and 8 bases from J, with 18 bases between. CDR3 nucleotides: TGTGCCATCCTGGGGCCAGGGGCTTCAGGGGAGCTGTTTTTT. It yields the protein CAILGPGASGELFF.

The chain links TRBV7-9 to TRBJ1-2, with 8 bases aligning to TRBD1. Germline CDR1 and CDR2: SEHNR and FQNEAQ (reference sequence). V gave up 9 bases and J gave up 6 bases; unmatched junction bases: 12. This CDR3 has 14 amino acids. The CDR3 is CASKTGGLSHGYTF. Here the CDR3 DNA reads TGTGCCAGTAAAACAGGGGGGCTTTCTCATGGCTACACCTTC.

This chain connects TRBV12-3 or TRBV12-4 to TRBJ2-1; 8 bases agree with TRBD2. V shed 10 bases and J 6 bases; nucleotides not matched to a gene: 14. The CDR3 extends over 15 amino acids. The CDR3 bases are TGTGCCACCCGGGGGAGCGGGGGCCCACCCAATGAGCAGTTCTTC. It yields the protein CATRGSGGPPNEQFF.

The V and J genes are TRBV28 and TRBJ2-1, with D possibly matching TRBD2 (6 bases). Looked up from germline, CDR1 is MDHEN and CDR2 is SYDVKM. The CDR3 covers 15 residues. V lost 3 bases, J lost 5 bases, and 14 bases lay in between. CDR3 in DNA: TGTGCCAGCAGTTTCCCAGGGACTCCACACAATGAGCAGTTCTTC. Translating gives CASSFPGTPHNEQFF.

This clonotype has more than one count but fewer than ten. This rearrangement joins TRBV7-9 to TRBJ2-3; 7 bases agree with TRBD1. V lost 5 bases to trimming and J lost 2 bases; unmatched junction nucleotides: 7. This CDR3 spans 15 amino acids. CDR1 is SEHNR, CDR2 FQNEAQ, per germline (reference sequence). The CDR3 coding sequence is TGTGCCAGCAGCCAAAGACAGGGAATCACAGATACGCAGTATTTT. Its translation is CASSQRQGITDTQYF. The full variable domain, completed using reference TRBV7-9 and TRBJ2-3, is DTGVSQNPRHKITKRGQNVTFRCDPISEHNRLYWYRQTLGQGPEFLTYFQNEAQLEKSRLLSDRFSAERPKGSFSTLEIQRTEQGDSAMYLCASSQRQGITDTQYFGPGTRLTVL.

This clonotype was detected a few times. The V gene is TRBV6-2 or TRBV6-3, the J gene TRBJ1-1, with D perhaps matching TRBD1 (6 bases). CDR1 is MNHEY and CDR2 is SVGEGT in the germline V gene. The CDR3 is 15 residues long. Trimming shortened V by 6 bases and J by 0 bases, and 14 bases separated the two germline ends. The DNA for the CDR3 is TGTGCCAGCAGAGTAACAGGGTTGATGAACACTGAAGCTTTCTTT. Translated: CASRVTGLMNTEAFF.

The chain combines TRBV10-3 with TRBJ1-1; D ambiguous. V gave up 4 bases and J gave up 5 bases, with 11 bases separating them. From germline, CDR1 is ENHRY and CDR2 SYGVKD. The CDR3 extends over 13 amino acids. CDR3 in amino acids: CAISGGRPTEAFF. The DNA for the CDR3 is TGTGCCATCAGTGGTGGCAGGCCTACTGAAGCTTTCTTT.

A few counts support this clonotype. The chain links TRBV19 to TRBJ1-1; perhaps TRBD1 as D (5 bases). The V end lost 7 bases, the J end lost 0 bases, and 12 bases lay between the germline ends. Looked up from germline, CDR1 is LNHDA and CDR2 is SQIVND (reference sequence). The CDR3 runs 14 residues. The CDR3 nucleotides are TGTGCCAGTACGCCGGAGGGGCTGAACACTGAAGCTTTCTTT. Amino acid sequence: CASTPEGLNTEAFF. Complete variable domain (other parts from reference TRBV19 and TRBJ1-1): DGGITQSPKYLFRKEGQNVTLSCEQNLNHDAMYWYRQDPGQGLRLIYYSQIVNDFQKGDIAEGYSVSREKKESFPLTVTSAQKNPTAFYLCASTPEGLNTEAFFGQGTRLTVV.

The chain carries TRBV7-9 and TRBJ2-3, with D possibly being TRBD2 (6 bases). V lost 1 base and J 0 bases, leaving 11 bases between the germline ends. Per the germline V gene, CDR1 is SEHNR and CDR2 is FQNEAQ (reference sequence). The CDR3 runs to 16 residues. CDR3 sequence (DNA): TGTGCCAGCAGCTTAGGGGTAGCGGAGAGCACAGATACGCAGTATTTT. It yields the protein CASSLGVAESTDTQYF.

The rearrangement joins TRBV12-3 or TRBV12-4 to TRBJ1-2; D unclear. CDR3 length equals 13 residues. Deletions cut 2 bases from V and 6 bases from J, with 10 bases between. CDR3 DNA: TGTGCCAGCAGTTTAAGTCCCGGAGATGGCTACACCTTC. Amino acid sequence: CASSLSPGDGYTF.

The V call is TRBV9, the J call TRBJ2-3; 10 nucleotides match TRBD2. This CDR3 is built from 17 residues. The germline CDR1 and CDR2 sequences are SGDLS and YYNGEE. V lost 0 bases to trimming and J lost 2 bases; unmatched junction nucleotides: 6. CDR3 coding DNA: TGTGCCAGCAGCGTAGCTCAGCGGGGGGGCTCCACAGATACGCAGTATTTT. Its protein product is CASSVAQRGGSTDTQYF.

This rearrangement joins TRBV27 to TRBJ1-5; the D is unclear. V shed 10 bases and J shed 0 bases, with 13 bases lying between them. Germline assignment: CDR1 MNHEY and CDR2 SMNVEV (reference sequence). The CDR3 is 14 amino acids. CDR3 sequence reads: CANMAANSNQPQHF. CDR3 coding DNA: TGTGCCAACATGGCAGCAAATAGCAATCAGCCCCAGCATTTT.

This sequence joins TRBV19 and TRBJ2-2, with D unresolved. The CDR3 sequence is 15 residues long. V lost 3 bases and J lost 1, with 9 bases in between. Germline V lookup: CDR1 LNHDA, CDR2 SQIVND (reference sequence). The CDR3 here is CASSIGRQNTGELFF. The CDR3 DNA is TGTGCCAGTAGTATCGGCAGACAGAACACCGGGGAGCTGTTTTTT.

The sample holds a few counts of this clonotype. The chain is built from TRBV4-1 and TRBJ2-1, with 8 nucleotides matching TRBD2. V trimming: 1 base; J trimming: 5 bases; junction bases outside the gene matches: 10. Germline V CDR1 and CDR2: MGHRA, YSYEKL. The CDR3 is 17 amino acids. CDR3: CASSQGHGGELNNEQFF. DNA for the CDR3: TGCGCCAGCAGCCAAGGTCACGGGGGGGAGTTAAACAATGAGCAGTTCTTC.